This T cell receptor beta chain was recorded in a study of shared clonotypes between healthy human individuals. Study summary: For every donor, three CD4 naive, three CD4 memory, two CD8 naive and one CD8 memory plates were used.

TCRdb's copy holds only in-frame clones and misses some; the assay was immunoSEQ multiplex PCR. The sample lists approximately 2,200,000 clones; 85% to 95% were seen once. Naivety among CD8 cells was defined by CD45RO negativity and positive CCR7 selection, thereby excluding terminally differentiated effector memory CD45RA+ cells. Trimming cost V 3 bases and J 6 bases; bases outside gene matches: 9. CDR3 length: 17 residues. Germline CDR1 is SQVTM and CDR2 is ANQGSEA. This chain links TRBV29-1 with TRBJ2-2; 14 nucleotides match TRBD2. The source material was naive CD8+ T cells from PBMCs. This clonotype originated in a man younger than 35 in good health. Some clones in this sample may be carry-over from other donors' samples. As DNA, the CDR3 is TGCAGCGTTGAGGGAGGACTAGCGGGAGGTTACCCCGGGGAGCTGTTTTTT. This codes for CSVEGGLAGGYPGELFF.